A selection of T cell receptor beta chains follows, all from one sample in a study of blood T cell repertoires in COVID-19. The data were produced by immunoSEQ multiplex PCR, yet TCRdb's version contains in-frame clones alone and is incomplete. The table has about 51,000 clones, 88% seen once; the top ten hold approximately 2.9%. Input material: peripheral blood. The receptors stem from a man between 50 and 59 years old with active COVID-19. CDR3s include the opening cysteine and the closing phenylalanine or tryptophan. The D gene is left open where the match is weak. Not every row has a clone size; where given, it reads once, few, many or a size class.

J	D	V	size	DNA	CDR3
TRBJ1-5	.	TRBV15	.	TGTGCCACCAGCAGCATCACGGACAGAGACAATCAGCCCCAGCATTTT	CATSSITDRDNQPQHF
TRBJ2-3	TRBD1	TRBV5-1	.	TGCGCCAGCAGCCTATCGACAGGGTTTAGCACAGATACGCAGTATTTT	CASSLSTGFSTDTQYF
TRBJ2-6	TRBD1	TRBV9	.	TGTGCCAGCACCCAGGGGGCGCTTGGGGCCAACGTCCTGACTTTC	CASTQGALGANVLTF
TRBJ2-1	.	TRBV6-5	few	TGTGCCAGCAGTTACTTGAGGGGGAATGAGCAGTTCTTC	CASSYLRGNEQFF
TRBJ2-7	TRBD1	TRBV4-1	.	TGCGCCAGCAGCCGGGGGACAGGGGCTGGCCACGAGCAGTACTTC	CASSRGTGAGHEQYF
TRBJ2-1	.	TRBV9	.	TGTGCCAGCAGCGTCGCACAGACCGTGACCTACAATGAGCAGTTCTTC	CASSVAQTVTYNEQFF
TRBJ2-5	TRBD1	TRBV12-3/TRBV12-4	.	TGTGCCAGCAGGACAGGGTATGGGGAGACCCAGTACTTC	CASRTGYGETQYF
TRBJ2-1	.	TRBV5-4	.	TGTGCCAGCAGCTTAAAACAGGACTACAATGAGCAGTTCTTC	CASSLKQDYNEQFF
TRBJ2-6	TRBD2	TRBV27	.	TGTGCCAGCAGTTTCGTAGGGGCGGGAGGTTCTGGGGCCAACGTCCTGACTTTC	CASSFVGAGGSGANVLTF
TRBJ2-3	.	TRBV7-8	.	TGTGCCAGCAGCCGGGATCAGGGCGGAGCAGATACGCAGTATTTT	CASSRDQGGADTQYF
TRBJ1-6	.	TRBV6-2/TRBV6-3	.	TGTGCCAGCAGTTCCCAGTTCGGGTCGGTTAATTCACCCCTCCACTTT	CASSSQFGSVNSPLHF
TRBJ2-2	.	TRBV7-3	once	TGTGCCAGCAGCCCCCGGAGGGGGAACACCGGGGAGCTGTTTTTT	CASSPRRGNTGELFF
TRBJ2-1	TRBD1	TRBV19	.	TGTGCCAGTGGGACAGTAGTCACCACGAGGGGTGAGCAGTTCTTC	CASGTVVTTRGEQFF
TRBJ2-7	.	TRBV3-1/TRBV3-2	.	TGTGCCAGCAGCCAAGATATCGGGTACGAGCAGTACTTC	CASSQDIGYEQYF
TRBJ2-1	.	TRBV12-3/TRBV12-4	.	TGTGCCAGCAGTTTCAGGGGCGGGCATGAGCAGTTCTTC	CASSFRGGHEQFF
TRBJ1-2	.	TRBV5-1	.	TGCGCCAGCAGCTTTGAGACAGCTAACTATGGCTACACCTTC	CASSFETANYGYTF
TRBJ2-3	.	TRBV7-3	.	TGTGCCAGCAGCCTCAGGTTGAGAGATACGCAGTATTTT	CASSLRLRDTQYF
TRBJ2-2	.	TRBV7-9	.	TGTGCCAGCACCAAGGCAGGCAGCACCGGGGAGCTGTTTTTT	CASTKAGSTGELFF
TRBJ2-2	TRBD1	TRBV24-1	.	TGTGCCACCAGTGACCCGGGAGAAAAAGGACAGGGAGGGGAGCTGTTTTTT	CATSDPGEKGQGGELFF
TRBJ2-5	TRBD1	TRBV27	.	TGTGCCAGCAGATCTGGACAGGGAGTAGGTGGGACCCAGTACTTC	CASRSGQGVGGTQYF
TRBJ1-5	.	TRBV7-9	.	TGTGCCAGCAGCTTACGGGGGGGGAGCAATCAGCCCCAGCATTTT	CASSLRGGSNQPQHF
TRBJ1-2	.	TRBV7-9	.	TGTGCCAGCAGCTCCACAGGAGAAGTTAACTATGGCTACACCTTC	CASSSTGEVNYGYTF